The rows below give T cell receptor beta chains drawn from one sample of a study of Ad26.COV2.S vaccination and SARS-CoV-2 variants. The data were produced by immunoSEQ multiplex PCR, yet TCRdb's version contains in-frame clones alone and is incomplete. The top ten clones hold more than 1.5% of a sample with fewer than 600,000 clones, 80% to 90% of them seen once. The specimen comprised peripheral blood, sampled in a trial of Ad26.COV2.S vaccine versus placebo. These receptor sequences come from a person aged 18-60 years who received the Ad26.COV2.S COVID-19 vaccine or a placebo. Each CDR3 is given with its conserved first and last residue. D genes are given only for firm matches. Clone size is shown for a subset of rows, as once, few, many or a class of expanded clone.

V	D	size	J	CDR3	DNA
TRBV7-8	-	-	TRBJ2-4	CASSFGNRGGNIQYF	TGTGCCAGCAGCTTTGGTAATCGAGGCGGAAACATTCAGTACTTC
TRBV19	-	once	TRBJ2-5	CASSQIGGTQETQYF	TGTGCCAGTAGCCAAATCGGGGGTACTCAAGAGACCCAGTACTTC
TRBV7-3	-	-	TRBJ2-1	CASSLEHRSYNEQFF	TGTGCCAGCAGCTTAGAACATCGCTCCTACAATGAGCAGTTCTTC
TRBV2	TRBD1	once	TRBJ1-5	CASSELRTGPNQPQHF	TGTGCCAGCAGTGAATTACGGACAGGACCCAATCAGCCCCAGCATTTT
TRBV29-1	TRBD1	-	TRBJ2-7	CSVRPGQGVSEQYF	TGCAGCGTCAGACCGGGACAGGGCGTTTCCGAGCAGTACTTC
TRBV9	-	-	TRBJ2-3	CASSHPPGVSIGPVDTQYF	TGTGCCAGCTCTCACCCTCCTGGTGTCTCCATTGGGCCCGTGGATACGCAGTATTTT
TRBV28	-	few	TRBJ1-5	CASIEGINQPQHF	TGTGCCAGCATAGAAGGGATTAATCAGCCCCAGCATTTT
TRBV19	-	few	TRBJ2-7	CASSIGNYEQYF	TGTGCCAGTAGTATAGGCAACTACGAGCAGTACTTC
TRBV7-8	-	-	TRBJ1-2	CASSLGPGVGYTF	TGTGCCAGCAGCTTAGGTCCAGGGGTGGGCTACACCTTC
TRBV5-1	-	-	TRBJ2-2	CASSPRRPDTGELFF	TGCGCCAGCAGCCCCAGACGCCCCGACACCGGGGAGCTGTTTTTT
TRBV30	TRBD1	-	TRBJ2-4	CACGQGLAKNIQYF	TGTGCCTGTGGACAGGGGCTAGCCAAAAACATTCAGTACTTC
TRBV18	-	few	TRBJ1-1	CASSPFRDGGEAFF	TGTGCCAGCTCACCCTTCCGGGACGGGGGTGAAGCTTTCTTT
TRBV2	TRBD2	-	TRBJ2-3	CASKGLADTQYF	TGTGCCAGCAAGGGACTAGCAGATACGCAGTATTTT
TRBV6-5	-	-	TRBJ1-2	CASNSGSGRGYTF	TGTGCCAGCAACTCAGGGAGCGGTAGAGGCTACACCTTC
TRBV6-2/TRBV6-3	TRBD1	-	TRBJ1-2	CASSQSWAGGEINYGYTF	TGTGCCAGCAGCCAGTCGTGGGCAGGGGGAGAAATCAACTATGGCTACACCTTC
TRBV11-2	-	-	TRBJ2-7	CASSRRYEQYF	TGTGCCAGCAGCCGACGATACGAGCAGTACTTC
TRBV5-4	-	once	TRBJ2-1	CASSLVAGSSYNEQFF	TGTGCCAGCAGCTTGGTGGCAGGGAGTTCCTACAATGAGCAGTTCTTC
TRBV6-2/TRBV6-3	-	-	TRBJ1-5	CASSWERTRSNQPQHF	TGTGCCAGCAGTTGGGAACGGACGAGGTCCAATCAGCCCCAGCATTTT
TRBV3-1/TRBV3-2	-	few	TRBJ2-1	CASSRGHEQFF	TGTGCCAGCAGCCGAGGGCATGAGCAGTTCTTC
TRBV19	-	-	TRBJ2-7	CASRLETASYEQYF	TGTGCCAGTAGGCTCGAGACAGCCTCCTACGAGCAGTACTTC
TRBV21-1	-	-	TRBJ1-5	CASSKWRCRSKFQPQHF	TGTGCCAGCAGCAAATGGCGTTGTAGATCAAAATTTCAGCCCCAGCATTTT
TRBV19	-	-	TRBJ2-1	CASNPADLSYNEQFF	TGTGCCAGTAATCCAGCGGACCTTTCCTACAATGAGCAGTTCTTC
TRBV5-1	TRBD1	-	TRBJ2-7	CASSWGTDEQYF	TGCGCCAGCAGCTGGGGGACAGACGAGCAGTACTTC
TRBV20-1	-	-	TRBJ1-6	CSASYGYYNSPLHF	TGCAGTGCTAGTTATGGGTATTATAATTCACCCCTCCACTTT
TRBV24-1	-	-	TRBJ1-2	CATSDLVQVYGYTF	TGTGCCACCAGTGATTTGGTTCAGGTCTATGGCTACACCTTC
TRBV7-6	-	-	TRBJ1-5	CASSASTNQPQHF	TGTGCCAGCAGCGCAAGCACAAATCAGCCCCAGCATTTT
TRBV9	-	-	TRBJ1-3	CASSDRDGPGNTIYF	TGTGCCAGCAGCGACAGGGATGGCCCTGGAAACACCATATATTTT
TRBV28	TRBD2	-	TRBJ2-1	CASSLSSGRTRLENEQFF	TGTGCCAGCAGTTTATCTAGCGGGAGAACAAGGTTAGAGAATGAGCAGTTCTTC
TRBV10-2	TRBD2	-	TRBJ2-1	CASSASKLGLAGVLSEQFF	TGCGCCAGCAGTGCAAGCAAACTAGGACTAGCGGGAGTTTTAAGTGAGCAGTTCTTC
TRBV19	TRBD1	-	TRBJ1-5	CASSTGQSNQPQHF	TGTGCCAGTAGTACGGGACAGTCAAATCAGCCCCAGCATTTT
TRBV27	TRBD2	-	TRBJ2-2	CASRPAGLAANTGELFF	TGTGCCAGCAGGCCAGCCGGACTAGCGGCGAACACCGGGGAGCTGTTTTTT
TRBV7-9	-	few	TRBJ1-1	CASSKGFRGGKTEAFF	TGTGCCAGCAGCAAGGGGTTCAGGGGAGGGAAAACTGAAGCTTTCTTT
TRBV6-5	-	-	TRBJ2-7	CASSYRIPSSYEQYF	TGTGCCAGCAGTTACCGAATACCTAGCTCCTACGAGCAGTACTTC